One and the same sample provided the 25 T cell receptor beta chains below, sequenced in a study of Ad26.COV2.S vaccination and SARS-CoV-2 variants. Only in-frame clones appear in the TCRdb table, and some are missing; sequencing was by immunoSEQ multiplex PCR. The profile shows over 450,000 clones, 89% of them singletons. As for treatment: over 15 received Ad26.COV2.S at low or high dose, single or two shots; roughly five received placebo; per-sample allocation not given. The study sampled participants on day 63 after the first vaccine or placebo injection. The starting material was peripheral blood, obtained in a trial of Ad26.COV2.S vaccine versus placebo. These receptors came from a person between 18 and 65 years old who received the Ad26.COV2.S COVID-19 vaccine or a placebo.

Worth noting for this clone: This sample also contains other DNA sequences that code for the same CDR3. The J gene is TRBJ1-4, the V gene TRBV19; TRBD1 matches 7 bases. The CDR3 loop spans 14 amino acids. With V trimmed by 3 bases and J by 5 bases, 3 bases remained unmatched. Per the germline V gene, CDR1 is LNHDA and CDR2 is SQIVND (reference sequence). Here the CDR3 DNA reads TGTGCCAGTAGTATCGGGACAGTAAATGAAAAACTGTTTTTT. Its protein product is CASSIGTVNEKLFF. Drawing the rest from reference TRBV19 and TRBJ1-4, the complete variable domain is DGGITQSPKYLFRKEGQNVTLSCEQNLNHDAMYWYRQDPGQGLRLIYYSQIVNDFQKGDIAEGYSVSREKKESFPLTVTSAQKNPTAFYLCASSIGTVNEKLFFGSGTQLSVL.

This clone was seen once. The chain employs TRBV5-1 and TRBJ1-1; 9 positions match TRBD1. Germline CDR1 is SGHRS and CDR2 is YFSETQ. This CDR3 has 14 amino acids. V was pared by 1 base and J by 8 bases, with 6 bases of the junction left unmatched. As DNA, the CDR3 is TGCGCCAGCAGCTTGCCCGACAGGGGGAGAGAAGCTTTCTTT. As protein: CASSLPDRGREAFF.

This clone was found once. V gene TRBV4-2 combines with J gene TRBJ2-2, with 12 bases aligning to TRBD2. The CDR3 sequence is 17 residues long. From germline, CDR1 is LGHNA and CDR2 YNFKEQ. The V segment lost 6 bases and the J segment 0 bases; nucleotides outside the gene matches: 5. In DNA form, the CDR3 reads TGTGCCAGCAGAGCTGGGACTAGCGGGCCGAACACCGGGGAGCTGTTTTTT. It encodes CASRAGTSGPNTGELFF.

The rearrangement uses TRBV6-1 and TRBJ2-1; D is tentatively TRBD1 or TRBD2 (5 bases each). There are 14 residues in the CDR3. Germline V gives CDR1 MNHNS, CDR2 SASEGT. V shed 3 bases and J shed 7 bases, with 13 bases lying between them. The CDR3 spells CASSEGRPGNEQFF. The CDR3 DNA reads TGTGCCAGCAGTGAGGGACGGCCTGGGAATGAGCAGTTCTTC.

The V call is TRBV7-3, the J call TRBJ2-1; 7 bases map to TRBD2. CDR1 is SGHTA and CDR2 is FQGTGA in the germline V gene. With 5 bases clipped from V and 10 bases from J, the junction kept 11 bases outside the gene matches. The CDR3 loop spans 14 amino acids. The CDR3 DNA reads as TGTGCCAGCAGCCAGACCGTGGGGAGGGGCGAGCAGTTCTTC. Translation gives CASSQTVGRGEQFF.

This clone was recorded only once. V usage is TRBV7-6 and J usage is TRBJ2-6; weak D call: TRBD1 (6 bases). With 5 bases removed from V and 1 base from J, the gap between germline ends came to 12 bases. The CDR3 is made up of 16 amino acids. Germline lookup yields CDR1 SGHVS and CDR2 FNYEAQ. Here the CDR3 reads CASSPSTGSGANVLTF. The CDR3 coding sequence is TGTGCCAGCAGCCCATCAACAGGGTCTGGGGCCAACGTCCTGACTTTC.

V usage is TRBV9 and J usage is TRBJ2-7; no firm D call. Germline V lookup: CDR1 SGDLS, CDR2 YYNGEE. Trimming stripped 4 bases from V and 4 bases from J, with 15 bases between. CDR3 size: 14 residues. CDR3: CASSPDLFGYEQYF. Here the CDR3 DNA reads TGTGCCAGCAGCCCCGACCTCTTCGGATACGAGCAGTACTTC.

The chain carries TRBV10-1 and TRBJ2-7; D uncertain. Germline V gene sequence: CDR1 WNHNN, CDR2 SYGVQD (reference sequence). Trimming stripped 0 bases from V and 5 bases from J, with 11 bases between. The CDR3 is made up of 14 amino acids. For the CDR3, the DNA is TGCGCCAGCAGTGAGTCGGCAGGTAGAAACGAGCAGTACTTC. This gives the protein CASSESAGRNEQYF.

The V and J genes are TRBV30 and TRBJ1-4; 7 nucleotides agree with TRBD1. Germline assignment: CDR1 GTSNPN and CDR2 SVGIG (reference sequence). This CDR3 region has 14 residues. Germline trimming cut 2 bases from V and 6 bases from J; bases unmatched to any gene: 6. CDR3 DNA sequence: TGTGCCTGGAGTCCCGGGACAGCGGATGAAAAACTGTTTTTT. It encodes CAWSPGTADEKLFF.

The chain has TRBV2 and TRBJ1-2; D is undetermined. This CDR3 is built from 16 residues. V gave up 5 bases and J gave up 3 bases, with 19 bases separating them. From germline, CDR1 is SNHLY and CDR2 FYNNEI. The CDR3 DNA follows: TGTGCCAGCAGTCCGGTCCTATCGCAGTCCCACTATGGCTACACCTTC. The encoded protein is CASSPVLSQSHYGYTF.

Only one count was recorded for this clone. The chain is built from TRBV18 and TRBJ1-3; the match to TRBD1 covers 9 bases. In germline, CDR1 is KGHSH, CDR2 LQKENI. J was trimmed by 5 bases and V by 6 bases; bases with no gene match: 5. CDR3 length: 14 amino acids. The CDR3 DNA reads TGTGCCAGCTCTACGACAGGGGGTAGAAACACCATATATTTT. It yields the protein CASSTTGGRNTIYF.

V gene TRBV7-8 combines with J gene TRBJ1-1; D not resolved. CDR3 size: 13 residues. Germline V gene lookup returns CDR1 SGHVS and CDR2 FQNEAQ. Trimming pared 1 base from V and 3 bases from J, leaving 6 bases between. The CDR3 protein is CASSLVGDTEAFF. In DNA form, the CDR3 reads TGTGCCAGCAGCTTAGTTGGCGACACTGAAGCTTTCTTT.

The chain recombines TRBV5-4 with TRBJ2-7; 11 bases agree with TRBD1. The germline V gene has CDR1 SGHNT and CDR2 YYREEE (reference sequence). This CDR3 is 15 amino acids long. Trimming at V came to 3 bases and at J to 1 base, leaving 3 bases not matched to a gene. CDR3 sequence reads: CASSSGTGGSYEQYF. CDR3 sequence (DNA): TGTGCCAGCAGCTCAGGGACAGGGGGGTCCTACGAGCAGTACTTC.

The gene calls are TRBV4-1 and TRBJ2-7, with D tentatively TRBD1 or TRBD2 (5 bases each). Germline V lookup: CDR1 MGHRA, CDR2 YSYEKL. Trimming removed 4 bases at V and 7 bases at J, with 17 bases between. The CDR3 consists of 14 residues. In DNA, the CDR3 is TGCGCCAGCAGCCCCCGGGACGTGAGTAGGGAGCAGTACTTC. Amino acid sequence: CASSPRDVSREQYF.

This chain connects TRBV27 to TRBJ2-7, with 7 bases lining up with TRBD2. Germline CDR1 MNHEY, CDR2 SMNVEV (reference sequence). The CDR3 sequence is 15 residues long. The trim removed 0 bases at V and 0 bases at J, leaving 2 bases unmatched. The CDR3 DNA sequence: TGTGCCAGCAGTTTATCCGGCGGGAGCTCCTACGAGCAGTACTTC. Protein: CASSLSGGSSYEQYF.

The genes are TRBV5-1 and TRBJ2-1; D is uncertain. Trimming stripped 1 base from V and 10 bases from J, with 12 bases between. The CDR3 extends over 13 amino acids. Germline V gives CDR1 SGHRS, CDR2 YFSETQ. The CDR3, as DNA: TGCGCCAGCAGCTTGCCCGACGGTGAAGAGCAGTTCTTC. Its translation: CASSLPDGEEQFF.

This CDR3 reads CASSLIGGINQPQHF. The CDR3 DNA reads TGTGCCAGCAGTTTGATAGGGGGAATCAATCAGCCCCAGCATTTT. The chain is built from TRBV28 and TRBJ1-5; a possible D gene is TRBD1 (6 bases). The germline V and J ends were trimmed by 3 bases and 3 bases, with 12 bases remaining between them. Per germline, CDR1 MDHEN and CDR2 SYDVKM. There are 15 residues in the CDR3.

This chain links TRBV19 with TRBJ1-5, with TRBD1 as a possible D gene (5 bases). This CDR3 is built from 15 residues. The V end was cut by 5 bases, the J end by 0 bases, with 11 bases between. Per the germline V gene, CDR1 is LNHDA and CDR2 is SQIVND (reference sequence). This CDR3 reads CASSQTTDSNQPQHF. The CDR3 DNA reads as TGTGCCAGTAGTCAAACGACAGATAGCAATCAGCCCCAGCATTTT.

This chain connects TRBV12-3 or TRBV12-4 to TRBJ2-1, with unresolved D. This CDR3 region has 13 residues. Trimming cost V 1 base and J 8 bases, with 9 bases left between them. CDR3 DNA sequence: TGTGCCAGCAGTTTAGAGGGAAGGGATGAGCAGTTCTTC. Translating it yields CASSLEGRDEQFF.

The chain couples TRBV6-2 or TRBV6-3 to TRBJ2-2; 11 bases match TRBD1. Germline V CDR1 and CDR2: MNHEY, SVGEGT. Germline trimming cut 6 bases from V and 6 bases from J; bases unmatched to any gene: 6. The CDR3 extends over 15 amino acids. CDR3 nucleotides: TGTGCCAGCAGCCGGGACAGGGGGTCTCCCGGGGAGCTGTTTTTT. It translates to CASSRDRGSPGELFF.

This sequence joins TRBV19 and TRBJ1-5, with D perhaps matching TRBD1 (6 bases). The CDR3 loop spans 16 amino acids. Germline V CDR1 and CDR2: LNHDA, SQIVND (reference sequence). The V and J ends lost 6 bases and 4 bases respectively, with 19 bases between them. This CDR3 reads CASRLSGQLKNQPQHF. DNA of the CDR3: TGTGCCAGTAGATTATCCGGACAGCTTAAGAATCAGCCCCAGCATTTT.

CDR3 coding DNA: TGTGCCAGCAGCTTACCGACAGGAATTGAAGCTTTCTTT. This gives the protein CASSLPTGIEAFF. The chain carries TRBV7-9 and TRBJ1-1, with D perhaps TRBD1 (6 bases). V dropped 2 bases and J dropped 7 bases, with 11 bases sitting between them. The CDR3 runs 13 residues. Germline V gives CDR1 SEHNR, CDR2 FQNEAQ (reference sequence).

The chain carries TRBV19 and TRBJ1-2; TRBD1 matches 8 bases. Per the germline V gene, CDR1 is LNHDA and CDR2 is SQIVND (reference sequence). With V trimmed by 8 bases and J by 4 bases, 3 bases remained unmatched. The CDR3 is made up of 12 amino acids. The CDR3 region has the DNA TGTGCCAGTTCGGACAGGGCCTATGGCTACACCTTC. It translates to CASSDRAYGYTF.

This chain links TRBV9 with TRBJ1-4; D call uncertain. Trimming removed 4 bases from V and 8 bases from J, with 21 bases in between. Germline V gives CDR1 SGDLS, CDR2 YYNGEE. The CDR3 contains 16 residues. The CDR3: CASSPHSPGTGEKLFF. CDR3 DNA: TGTGCCAGCAGCCCACATTCACCAGGAACGGGAGAAAAACTGTTTTTT.

The genes are TRBV7-2 and TRBJ1-2; no definite D call. The V gene lost 5 bases and the J gene lost 2 bases, with 9 bases spanning the gap. In germline, CDR1 is SGHTA, CDR2 FQGNSA. The CDR3 has 13 residues. The CDR3 protein is CASSPTPNYGYTF. CDR3 bases: TGTGCCAGCAGCCCCACACCAAACTATGGCTACACCTTC.